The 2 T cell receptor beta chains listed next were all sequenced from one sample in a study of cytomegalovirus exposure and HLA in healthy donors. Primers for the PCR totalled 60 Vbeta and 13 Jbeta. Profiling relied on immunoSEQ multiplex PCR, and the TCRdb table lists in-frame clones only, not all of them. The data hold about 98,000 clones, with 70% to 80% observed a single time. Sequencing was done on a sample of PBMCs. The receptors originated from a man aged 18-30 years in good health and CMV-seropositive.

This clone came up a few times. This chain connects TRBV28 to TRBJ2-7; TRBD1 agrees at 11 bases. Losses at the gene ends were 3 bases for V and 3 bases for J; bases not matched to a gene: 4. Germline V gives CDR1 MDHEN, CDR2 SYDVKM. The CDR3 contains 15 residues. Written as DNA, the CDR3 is TGTGCCAGCAGTTTTCGGGGGACAGGGGGCTACGAGCAGTACTTC. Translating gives CASSFRGTGGYEQYF.

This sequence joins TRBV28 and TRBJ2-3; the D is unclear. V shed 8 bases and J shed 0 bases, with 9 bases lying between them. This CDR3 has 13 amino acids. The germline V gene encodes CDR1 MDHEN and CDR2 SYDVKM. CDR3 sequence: CASWASSTDTQYF. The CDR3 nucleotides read TGTGCCAGCTGGGCCAGCAGCACAGATACGCAGTATTTT. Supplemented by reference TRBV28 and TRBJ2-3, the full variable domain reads DVKVTQSSRYLVKRTGEKVFLECVQDMDHENMFWYRQDPGLGLRLIYFSYDVKMKEKGDIPEGYSVSREKKERFSLILESASTNQTSMYLCASWASSTDTQYFGPGTRLTVL.